The 24 T cell receptor beta chains reported below all come from one sample, sequenced in a study of blood T cells in healthy people across ages. PCR was performed a second time for about 7 to 11 cycles using a sample-barcoded 5' primer and a J-beta primer mix. TCRdb passed the 5' RACE reads through MiXCR, listing each CDR3 protein once. In the table there are just under 900,000 distinct CDR3 sequences, 29% of which are singletons. The sequenced sample consisted of blood. The receptors derive from a woman of 80 years or more in good health.

This clonotype was counted a few times. DNA of the CDR3: TGTGCCAGCAGCCAAGGGCCTTCGGGAAGGAACACAGATACGCAGTATTTT. Translating it yields CASSQGPSGRNTDTQYF. The chain combines TRBV3-1 with TRBJ2-3; D perhaps matches TRBD2 (5 bases). From germline, CDR1 is LGHDT and CDR2 YNNKEL (reference sequence). The CDR3 consists of 17 residues. V was trimmed by 1 base and J by 2 bases, leaving 16 bases between them.

In this sample, this clonotype turned up a few times. This chain connects TRBV27 to TRBJ1-6; TRBD1 aligns across 8 bases. Germline V CDR1 and CDR2: MNHEY, SMNVEV (reference sequence). The J segment lost 6 bases and the V segment lost 4 bases, leaving 8 bases of the junction unmatched. This CDR3 spans 16 amino acids. The CDR3 is CASSSRQTGANSPLHF. The CDR3 bases are TGTGCCAGCAGTTCCCGACAGACAGGGGCTAATTCACCCCTCCACTTT.

This clonotype came up once. V usage is TRBV7-2 and J usage is TRBJ2-5; D uncertain. CDR1 SGHTA and CDR2 FQGNSA come from the germline V gene. Trimming stripped 0 bases from V and 2 bases from J, with 10 bases between. This CDR3 is 15 amino acids long. The CDR3 coding sequence is TGTGCCAGCAGCTTAGCAGAAAGGCCACAAGAGACCCAGTACTTC. This gives the protein CASSLAERPQETQYF.

This sequence joins TRBV5-1 and TRBJ2-7; D is unresolved. The V gene's germline CDR1 is SGHRS and CDR2 YFSETQ. V was shortened by 5 bases and J by 3 bases, with 18 bases between the two germline ends. The CDR3 runs 15 residues. The CDR3 DNA reads as TGCGCCAGCAGTCCGCCCAGTGGCAGACTCTACGAGCAGTACTTC. It specifies CASSPPSGRLYEQYF.

The table lists this clonotype with many counts. The rearrangement links TRBV10-3 to TRBJ2-1; the D call may be TRBD1 or TRBD2 (6 bases each). V was cut by 2 bases and J by 1 base, with 9 bases left in between. This CDR3 comprises 15 residues. Germline V CDR1 and CDR2: ENHRY, SYGVKD. The CDR3 protein is CAISEGGGSYNEQFF. CDR3 bases: TGTGCCATCAGTGAGGGAGGGGGGTCCTACAATGAGCAGTTCTTC.

This clonotype was seen repeatedly, ten times or more. This chain joins TRBV24-1 and TRBJ2-5, with 8 nucleotides matching TRBD1. The CDR3 totals 15 residues. Trimming cost V 4 bases and J 4 bases; bases outside gene matches: 7. Germline loops: CDR1 KGHDR, CDR2 SFDVKD. CDR3 sequence: CATSDPTGVAETQYF. As DNA, the CDR3 is TGTGCCACCAGTGACCCGACAGGGGTGGCAGAGACCCAGTACTTC.

This clonotype was seen repeatedly, ten times or more. This sequence joins TRBV10-3 and TRBJ2-3; D uncertain. The germline V gene has CDR1 ENHRY and CDR2 SYGVKD. There are 14 residues in the CDR3. Trimming removed 2 bases at V and 6 bases at J, with 12 bases between. The CDR3 DNA is TGTGCCATCAGTGAGGGCTTCGATTTCGATACGCAGTATTTT. Amino acids: CAISEGFDFDTQYF.

This clonotype was found many times. The chain couples TRBV28 to TRBJ1-6; D ambiguous. Germline assignment: CDR1 MDHEN and CDR2 SYDVKM. The CDR3 covers 14 residues. V gave up 8 bases and J gave up 0 bases, with 8 bases separating them. Here the CDR3 reads CASYGSSYNSPLHF. CDR3 nucleotide sequence: TGTGCCAGCTACGGCAGCTCCTATAATTCACCCCTCCACTTT.

V and J are TRBV7-2 and TRBJ2-2; the D is unclear. V was trimmed by 2 bases and J by 2 bases, leaving 3 bases between them. Germline V lookup: CDR1 SGHTA, CDR2 FQGNSA. This CDR3 is built from 13 residues. In nucleotides, the CDR3 is TGTGCCAGCAGCTTATTTAACACCGGGGAGCTGTTTTTT. This translates into CASSLFNTGELFF. The full variable domain, with the rest looked up from reference TRBV7-2 and TRBJ2-2, is GAGVSQSPSNKVTEKGKDVELRCDPISGHTALYWYRQSLGQGLEFLIYFQGNSAPDKSGLPSDRFSAERTGGSVSTLTIQRTQQEDSAVYLCASSLFNTGELFFGEGSRLTVL.

This chain joins TRBV4-3 and TRBJ2-3; 7 bases are shared with TRBD2. This CDR3 region has 18 residues. V lost 0 bases and J lost 1; bases outside the gene matches: 10. Germline CDR1 reads LGHNA; CDR2 reads YSLEER. CDR3 region: CASSQEGSGAGGTDTQYF. In nucleotides, the CDR3 is TGCGCCAGCAGCCAAGAAGGCAGCGGGGCCGGGGGCACAGATACGCAGTATTTT.

The chain combines TRBV18 with TRBJ1-6, with TRBD1 matching 7 bases. The CDR3 runs 13 residues. The V gene's germline CDR1 is KGHSH and CDR2 LQKENI. Losses at the gene ends were 2 bases for V and 9 bases for J; bases not matched to a gene: 1. CDR3 nucleotide sequence: TGTGCCAGCTCACCAGACAGGGCTTCACCCCTCCACTTT. This encodes CASSPDRASPLHF.

This clonotype was seen ten or more times. The rearrangement joins TRBV6-5 to TRBJ2-5; 10 bases align to TRBD2. The germline gives CDR1 MNHEY, CDR2 SVGAGI. The V segment lost 4 bases and the J segment 5 bases; nucleotides outside the gene matches: 10. The CDR3 runs to 16 residues. This CDR3 is CASSSDKRGGQETQYF. CDR3 nucleotides: TGTGCCAGCAGTTCGGACAAGCGGGGGGGCCAGGAGACCCAGTACTTC.

The sample holds a few counts of this clonotype. V is TRBV9 and J is TRBJ2-7; D possibly corresponds to TRBD2 (5 bases). The CDR3 runs to 16 residues. V was trimmed by 0 bases and J by 2 bases, leaving 15 bases between them. In germline, CDR1 is SGDLS, CDR2 YYNGEE. CDR3 nucleotide sequence: TGTGCCAGCAGCGTAGATCGGGGTTTACCCACCTACGAGCAGTACTTC. Its translation is CASSVDRGLPTYEQYF.

The sample holds many counts of this clonotype. V gene TRBV20-1 combines with J gene TRBJ2-7; TRBD2 aligns across 8 bases. The CDR3 has 13 amino acids. With 1 base clipped from V and 3 bases from J, the junction kept 2 bases outside the gene matches. CDR1 and CDR2 from the germline V gene are DFQATT and SNEGSKA (reference sequence). The CDR3 region has the DNA TGCAGTGCTAGAGCTACTAGCGGCTACGAGCAGTACTTC. Translation: CSARATSGYEQYF.

As concerns this clonotype: Being one base from a much bigger clone, this may be a read error. V and J are TRBV7-9 and TRBJ2-6, with D unclear. This CDR3 contains 17 residues. Germline CDR1 SEHNR, CDR2 FQNEAQ (reference sequence). The CDR3 spells CANSFKSPASGANVLTF. The CDR3 nucleotides are TGTGCCAACAGCTTTAAGTCACCGGCATCTGGGGCCAACGTCCTGACTTTC.

This clonotype was seen repeatedly, ten times or more. The V gene is TRBV7-2, the J gene TRBJ2-5; TRBD1 agrees at 7 bases. CDR1 is SGHTA, CDR2 FQGNSA, per germline. J gave up 4 bases and V 6 bases, and 8 bases lay outside the gene matches. CDR3 size: 14 residues. Here the CDR3 DNA reads TGTGCCAGCAGGGGACAGAGAGGTCGAGAGACCCAGTACTTC. This codes for CASRGQRGRETQYF.

This clonotype was detected many times. The rearrangement uses TRBV4-1 and TRBJ2-7, with 9 bases matching TRBD2. V lost 3 bases, J lost 10 bases, and 10 bases stayed unmatched. There are 14 residues in the CDR3. Germline values: CDR1 MGHRA, CDR2 YSYEKL. The CDR3 sequence is CASSQLPGGGAQYF. As DNA, the CDR3 is TGCGCCAGCAGCCAGCTCCCTGGCGGGGGGGCCCAGTACTTC.

About this clonotype: This may arise from a read error, as a much more abundant clone is one base away. This rearrangement joins TRBV6-5 to TRBJ2-7, with 8 bases matching TRBD1. Germline values: CDR1 MNHEY, CDR2 SVGAGI. The CDR3 is 15 amino acids. The CDR3 region has the DNA TGTGCCGGCAGTAAGACAGGGGCAGCAGGGTACGAGCAGTACTTC. Translating it yields CAGSKTGAAGYEQYF.

Many counts were recorded for this clonotype. V and J are TRBV6-5 and TRBJ1-6, with 8 bases identical to TRBD1. The V gene end was trimmed by 7 bases and the J gene end by 7 bases; junction bases not matched to a gene: 3. The CDR3 runs 13 residues. The germline gives CDR1 MNHEY, CDR2 SVGAGI. CDR3 nucleotides: TGTGCCAGCAAAGGACAGGGAAATTCACCCCTCCACTTT. Translated: CASKGQGNSPLHF.

The J gene is TRBJ2-3, the V gene TRBV20-1, with D possibly TRBD2 on 6 matching bases. CDR1 is DFQATT, CDR2 SNEGSKA, per germline (reference sequence). The CDR3 is made up of 15 amino acids. The V gene lost 2 bases and the J gene lost 2 bases, with 14 bases spanning the gap. The CDR3 protein is CSARHSSETTDTQYF. The CDR3 DNA sequence: TGCAGTGCTAGACACTCTAGCGAGACCACAGATACGCAGTATTTT.

The chain has TRBV6-1 and TRBJ2-3; tentatively, D is TRBD1 or TRBD2 (5 bases each). The CDR3 is made up of 14 amino acids. Germline V gene lookup returns CDR1 MNHNS and CDR2 SASEGT. Trimming took off 7 bases at V and 2 bases at J, with 13 bases between the two ends. The CDR3 nucleotides read TGTGCCAGCAATCGGGACCAAGCCACAGATACGCAGTATTTT. As protein: CASNRDQATDTQYF.

This clonotype was seen a few times. The J gene is TRBJ1-2, the V gene TRBV27, with a weak D call TRBD1 (5 bases). Trimming cost V 5 bases and J 0 bases, with 10 bases left between them. In germline, CDR1 is MNHEY, CDR2 SMNVEV (reference sequence). The CDR3 extends over 14 amino acids. DNA for the CDR3: TGTGCCAGCAGTCGGGGGTTTGCTAACTATGGCTACACCTTC. This sequence encodes CASSRGFANYGYTF.

This chain links TRBV7-2 with TRBJ2-1; the match to TRBD2 covers 8 bases. CDR1 and CDR2 from the germline V gene are SGHTA and FQGNSA. The CDR3 is 15 amino acids. V shed 5 bases, J shed 8 bases, and the junction held 11 bases outside the gene matches. The CDR3: CASSLQAGAGDEQFF. Written as DNA, the CDR3 is TGTGCCAGCAGCCTCCAAGCGGGGGCCGGCGATGAGCAGTTCTTC.

Concerning this clonotype: This sequence may be a read error, since a much larger clone differs from it by one base. V usage is TRBV7-8 and J usage is TRBJ2-1; D perhaps matches TRBD2 (5 bases). With the DNA end fitting TRBJ2-7 better, the J assignment may be wrong. The germline V gene encodes CDR1 SGHVS and CDR2 FQNEAQ. This CDR3 has 15 amino acids. CDR3 coding DNA: TGTGCCAGCAGCCTATCCCCGGAGGCCTACAATGAGCAGTACTTC. Its protein is CASSLSPEAYNEQYF.